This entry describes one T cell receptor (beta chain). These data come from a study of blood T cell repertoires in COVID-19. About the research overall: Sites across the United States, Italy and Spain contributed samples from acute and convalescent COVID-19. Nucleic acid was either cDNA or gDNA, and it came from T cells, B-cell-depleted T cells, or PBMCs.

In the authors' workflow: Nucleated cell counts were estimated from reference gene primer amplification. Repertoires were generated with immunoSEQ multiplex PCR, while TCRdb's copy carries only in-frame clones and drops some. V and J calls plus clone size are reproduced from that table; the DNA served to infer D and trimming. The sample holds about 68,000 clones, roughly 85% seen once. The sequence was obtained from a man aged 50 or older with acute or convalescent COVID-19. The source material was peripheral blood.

The CDR3 sequence is CASSFVAANYGYTF. The CDR3 nucleotides read TGTGCCAGCAGCTTTGTTGCAGCTAACTATGGCTACACCTTC. V usage is TRBV7-8 and J usage is TRBJ1-2; D not certain. Per germline, CDR1 SGHVS and CDR2 FQNEAQ. Trimming left V 3 bases short and J 0 bases short, with 8 bases between. The CDR3 is 14 residues long. Based on the CDR3 plus reference TRBV7-8 and TRBJ1-2, the full variable domain is GAGVSQSPRYKVAKRGQDVALRCDPISGHVSLFWYQQALGQGPEFLTYFQNEAQLDKSGLPSDRFFAERPEGSVSTLKIQRTQQEDSAVYLCASSFVAANYGYTFGSGTRLTVV.